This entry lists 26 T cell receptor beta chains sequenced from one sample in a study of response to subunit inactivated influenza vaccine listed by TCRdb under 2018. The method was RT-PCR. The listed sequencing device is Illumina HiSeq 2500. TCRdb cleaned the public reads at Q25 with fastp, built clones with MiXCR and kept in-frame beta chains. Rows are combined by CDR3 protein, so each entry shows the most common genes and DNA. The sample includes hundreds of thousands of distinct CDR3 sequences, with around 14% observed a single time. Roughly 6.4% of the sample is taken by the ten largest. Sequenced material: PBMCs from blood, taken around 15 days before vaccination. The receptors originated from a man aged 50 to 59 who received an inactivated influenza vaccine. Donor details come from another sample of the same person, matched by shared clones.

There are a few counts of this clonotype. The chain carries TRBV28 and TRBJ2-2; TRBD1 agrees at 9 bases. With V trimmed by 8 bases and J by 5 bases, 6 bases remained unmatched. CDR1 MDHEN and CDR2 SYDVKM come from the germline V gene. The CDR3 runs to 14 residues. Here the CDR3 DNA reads TGTGCCAGCGCGGGACAGGGAACTACCGGGGAGCTGTTTTTT. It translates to CASAGQGTTGELFF. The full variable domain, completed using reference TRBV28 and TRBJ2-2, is DVKVTQSSRYLVKRTGEKVFLECVQDMDHENMFWYRQDPGLGLRLIYFSYDVKMKEKGDIPEGYSVSREKKERFSLILESASTNQTSMYLCASAGQGTTGELFFGEGSRLTVL.

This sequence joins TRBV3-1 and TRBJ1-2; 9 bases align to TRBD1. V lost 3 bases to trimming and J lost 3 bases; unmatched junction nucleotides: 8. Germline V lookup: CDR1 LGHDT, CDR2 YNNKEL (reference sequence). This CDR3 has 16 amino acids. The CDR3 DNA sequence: TGTGCCAGCAGCCATCCCCAGGGACAGGGCGACTATGGCTACACCTTC. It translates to CASSHPQGQGDYGYTF. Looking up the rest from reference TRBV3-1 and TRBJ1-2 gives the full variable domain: DTAVSQTPKYLVTQMGNDKSIKCEQNLGHDTMYWYKQDSKKFLKIMFSYNNKELIINETVPNRFSPKSPDKAHLNLHINSLELGDSAVYFCASSHPQGQGDYGYTFGSGTRLTVV.

Written as DNA, the CDR3 is TGTGCCAGTAGACCGACTAGCGGGAGGGGGAACACCGGGGAGCTGTTTTTT. It is translated as CASRPTSGRGNTGELFF. The chain recombines TRBV2 with TRBJ2-2; 14 bases are a match to TRBD2. Germline trimming cut 9 bases from V and 1 base from J; bases unmatched to any gene: 7. Germline V gene lookup returns CDR1 SNHLY and CDR2 FYNNEI. The CDR3 is 17 amino acids.

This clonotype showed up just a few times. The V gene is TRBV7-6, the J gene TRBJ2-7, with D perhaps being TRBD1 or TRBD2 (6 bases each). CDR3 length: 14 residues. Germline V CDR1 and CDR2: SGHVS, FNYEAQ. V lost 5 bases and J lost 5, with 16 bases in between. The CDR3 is CASSRLEGGHEQYF. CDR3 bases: TGTGCCAGCAGCCGTCTAGAGGGGGGCCACGAGCAGTACTTC. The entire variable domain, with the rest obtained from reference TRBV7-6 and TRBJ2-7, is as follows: GAGVSQSPRYKVTKRGQDVALRCDPISGHVSLYWYRQALGQGPEFLTYFNYEAQQDKSGLPNDRFSAERPEGSISTLTIQRTEQRDSAMYRCASSRLEGGHEQYFGPGTRLTVT.

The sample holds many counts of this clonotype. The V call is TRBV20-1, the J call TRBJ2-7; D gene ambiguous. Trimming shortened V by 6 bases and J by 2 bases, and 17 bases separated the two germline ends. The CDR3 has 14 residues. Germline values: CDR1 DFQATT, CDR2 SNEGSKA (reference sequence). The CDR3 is CSAPTAVTTYEQYF. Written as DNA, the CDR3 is TGCAGTGCCCCTACTGCGGTTACAACCTACGAGCAGTACTTC.

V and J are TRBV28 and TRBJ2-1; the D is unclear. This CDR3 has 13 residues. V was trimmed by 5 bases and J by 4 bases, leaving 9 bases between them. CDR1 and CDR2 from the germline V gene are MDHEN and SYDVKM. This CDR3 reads CASSTWDYNEQFF. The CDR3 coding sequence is TGTGCCAGCAGTACTTGGGATTACAATGAGCAGTTCTTC.

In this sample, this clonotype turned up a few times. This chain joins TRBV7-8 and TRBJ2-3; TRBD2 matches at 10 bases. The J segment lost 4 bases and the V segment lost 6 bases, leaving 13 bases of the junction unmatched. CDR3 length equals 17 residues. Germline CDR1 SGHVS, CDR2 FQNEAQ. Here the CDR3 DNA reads TGTGCCAGCAGTTACGGGCGGCTAGCGGGAGTCCCAGATACGCAGTATTTT. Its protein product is CASSYGRLAGVPDTQYF.

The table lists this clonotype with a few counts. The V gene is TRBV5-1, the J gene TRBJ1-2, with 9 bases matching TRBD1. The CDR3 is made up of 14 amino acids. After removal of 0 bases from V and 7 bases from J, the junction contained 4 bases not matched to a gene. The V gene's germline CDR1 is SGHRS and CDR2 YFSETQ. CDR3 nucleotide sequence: TGCGCCAGCAGCTTGGAGGTACAGGGGGCTGGCTACACCTTC. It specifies CASSLEVQGAGYTF.

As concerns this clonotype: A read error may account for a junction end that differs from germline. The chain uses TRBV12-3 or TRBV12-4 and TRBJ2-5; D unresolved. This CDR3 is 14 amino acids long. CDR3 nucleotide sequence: TGTGCCAGCAGTTTGTTGGGGTTCCAAGAGAACCAGTACTTC. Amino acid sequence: CASSLLGFQENQYF.

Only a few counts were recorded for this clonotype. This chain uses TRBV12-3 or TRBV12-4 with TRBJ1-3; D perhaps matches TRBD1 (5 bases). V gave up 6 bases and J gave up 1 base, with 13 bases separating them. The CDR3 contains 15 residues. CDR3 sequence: CASRDTGGSGNTIYF. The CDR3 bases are TGTGCCAGCAGAGACACCGGGGGGTCTGGAAACACCATATATTTT.

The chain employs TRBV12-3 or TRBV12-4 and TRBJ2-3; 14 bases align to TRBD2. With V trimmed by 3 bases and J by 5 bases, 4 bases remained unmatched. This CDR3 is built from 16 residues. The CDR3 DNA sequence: TGTGCCAGCAGTTTCGGGACTAGCGGGAGCGGAGATACGCAGTATTTT. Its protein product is CASSFGTSGSGDTQYF.

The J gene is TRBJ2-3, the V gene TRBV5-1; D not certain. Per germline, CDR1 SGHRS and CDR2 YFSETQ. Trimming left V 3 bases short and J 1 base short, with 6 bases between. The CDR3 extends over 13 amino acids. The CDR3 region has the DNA TGCGCCAGCAGCTCCCAGCGCACAGATACGCAGTATTTT. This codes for CASSSQRTDTQYF.

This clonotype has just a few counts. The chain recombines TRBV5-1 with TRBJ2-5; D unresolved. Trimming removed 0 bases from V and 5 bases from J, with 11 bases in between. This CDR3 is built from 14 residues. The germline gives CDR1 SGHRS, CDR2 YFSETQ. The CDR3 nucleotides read TGCGCCAGCAGCTTGGAAAACTCTCGTGAGACCCAGTACTTC. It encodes CASSLENSRETQYF.

The CDR3 DNA sequence: TGTGCCAGCAGCCGGACTAGCGGGGGAGTAGATACGCAGTATTTT. Protein sequence: CASSRTSGGVDTQYF. The chain carries TRBV7-9 and TRBJ2-3; the match to TRBD2 covers 13 bases. CDR3 length: 15 amino acids. CDR1 and CDR2 (germline): SEHNR, FQNEAQ (reference sequence). After removal of 5 bases from V and 5 bases from J, the junction contained 4 bases not matched to a gene.

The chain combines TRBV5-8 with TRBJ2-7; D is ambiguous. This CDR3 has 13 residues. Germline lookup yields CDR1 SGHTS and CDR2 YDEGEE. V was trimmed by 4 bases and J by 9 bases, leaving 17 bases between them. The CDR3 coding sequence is TGTGCCAGCAGCACCGGGCCCGGCTGCTCGCAGTACTTC. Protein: CASSTGPGCSQYF.

CDR3 in DNA: TGTGCCACGAAACCGGGACAGGAGAACACTGAAGCTTTCTTT. It translates to CATKPGQENTEAFF. The rearrangement links TRBV10-3 to TRBJ1-1; 8 bases are a match to TRBD1. The CDR3 consists of 14 residues. V gave up 10 bases and J gave up 1 base; unmatched junction bases: 8. Germline loops: CDR1 ENHRY, CDR2 SYGVKD.

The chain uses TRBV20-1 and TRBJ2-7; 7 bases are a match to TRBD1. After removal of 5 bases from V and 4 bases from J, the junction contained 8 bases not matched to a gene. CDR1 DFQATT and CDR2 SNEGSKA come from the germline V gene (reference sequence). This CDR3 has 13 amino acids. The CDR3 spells CSALDRLLYEQYF. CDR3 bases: TGCAGTGCTCTGGACAGGCTGCTTTACGAGCAGTACTTC.

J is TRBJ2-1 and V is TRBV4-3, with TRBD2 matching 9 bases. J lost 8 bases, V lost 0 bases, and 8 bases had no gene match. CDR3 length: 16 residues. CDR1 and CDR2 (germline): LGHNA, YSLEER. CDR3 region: CASSQDPAGGRDEQFF. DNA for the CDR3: TGCGCCAGCAGCCAAGATCCGGCGGGGGGGAGGGATGAGCAGTTCTTC.

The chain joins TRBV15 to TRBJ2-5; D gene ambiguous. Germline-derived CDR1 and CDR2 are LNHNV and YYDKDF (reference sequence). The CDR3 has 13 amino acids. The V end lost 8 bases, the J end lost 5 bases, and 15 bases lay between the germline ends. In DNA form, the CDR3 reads TGTGCCACCGGATCGGATCGGCGGGAGACCCAGTACTTC. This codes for CATGSDRRETQYF.

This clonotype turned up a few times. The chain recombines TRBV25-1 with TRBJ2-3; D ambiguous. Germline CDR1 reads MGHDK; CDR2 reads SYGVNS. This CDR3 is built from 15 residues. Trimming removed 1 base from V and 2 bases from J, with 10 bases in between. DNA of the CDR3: TGTGCCAGCAGTGAATTTTTGGGGAACACAGATACGCAGTATTTT. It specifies CASSEFLGNTDTQYF.

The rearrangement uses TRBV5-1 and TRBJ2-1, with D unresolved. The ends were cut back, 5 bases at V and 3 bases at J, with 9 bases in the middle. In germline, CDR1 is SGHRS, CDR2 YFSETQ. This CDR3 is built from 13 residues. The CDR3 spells CASSRSDYNEQFF. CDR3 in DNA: TGCGCCAGCAGTCGGTCTGACTACAATGAGCAGTTCTTC.

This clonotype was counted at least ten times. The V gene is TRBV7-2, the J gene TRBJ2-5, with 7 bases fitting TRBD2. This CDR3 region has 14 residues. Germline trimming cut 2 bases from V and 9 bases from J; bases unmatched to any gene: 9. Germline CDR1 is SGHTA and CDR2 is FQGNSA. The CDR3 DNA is TGTGCCAGCAGCTTAAACCAGGGAGGGTTGGCCCAGTACTTC. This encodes CASSLNQGGLAQYF.

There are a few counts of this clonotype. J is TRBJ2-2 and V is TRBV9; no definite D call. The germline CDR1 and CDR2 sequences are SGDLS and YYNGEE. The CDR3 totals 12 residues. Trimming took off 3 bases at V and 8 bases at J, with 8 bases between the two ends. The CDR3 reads CASSERIGELFF. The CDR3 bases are TGTGCCAGCAGCGAACGAATTGGGGAGCTGTTTTTT.

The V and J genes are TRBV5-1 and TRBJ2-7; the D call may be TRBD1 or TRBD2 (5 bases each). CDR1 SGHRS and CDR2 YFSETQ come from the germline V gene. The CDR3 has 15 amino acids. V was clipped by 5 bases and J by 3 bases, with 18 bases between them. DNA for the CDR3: TGCGCCAGCAGAGACGGGGCGGAGAGTTACTACGAGCAGTACTTC. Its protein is CASRDGAESYYEQYF.

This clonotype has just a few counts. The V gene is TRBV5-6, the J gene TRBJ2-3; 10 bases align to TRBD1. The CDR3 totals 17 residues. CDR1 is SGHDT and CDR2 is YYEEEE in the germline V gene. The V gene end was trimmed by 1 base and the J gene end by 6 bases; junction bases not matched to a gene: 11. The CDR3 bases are TGTGCCAGCAGCTTGATTCTCCGGGACAGGGGTCCTGATACGCAGTATTTT. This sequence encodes CASSLILRDRGPDTQYF. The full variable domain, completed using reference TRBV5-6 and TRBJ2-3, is DAGVTQSPTHLIKTRGQQVTLRCSPKSGHDTVSWYQQALGQGPQFIFQYYEEEERQRGNFPDRFSGHQFPNYSSELNVNALLLGDSALYLCASSLILRDRGPDTQYFGPGTRLTVL.

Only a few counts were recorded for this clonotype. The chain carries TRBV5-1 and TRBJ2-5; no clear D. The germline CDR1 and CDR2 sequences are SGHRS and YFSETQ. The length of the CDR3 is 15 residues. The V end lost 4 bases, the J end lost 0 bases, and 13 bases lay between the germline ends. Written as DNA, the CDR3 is TGCGCCAGCAGCCCCATTCCCGGAAACCAAGAGACCCAGTACTTC. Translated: CASSPIPGNQETQYF.